One sample yielded the 6 T cell receptor beta chains listed below, sequenced in a study of CXCR3-negative and CXCR3-positive naive CD8 T cells. Libraries of TRB cDNA were made by 5' RACE and carried UMIs. TCRdb reprocessed the 5' RACE reads; each CDR3 protein has one entry and no DNA is given. The table for this sample gives 120,000 to 150,000 distinct CDR3 sequences. Notes on the study in general: Against CXCR3-negative naive cells, CXCR3-positive naive cells showed more hydrophobic TRB CDR3s.

No cognate antigen is known for these TCRs. Sequencing was done on a sample of naive CXCR3+ CD8+ T cells from blood. Stated subset: CD45RO-CCR7+CD27+CD95- naive CD8+ T cells expressing CXCR3 (TNR3+). The receptor source for this set is a human donor in good health. Some clones in this sample may be carry-over from other donors' samples.

The chain joins TRBV15 to TRBJ2-1; TCRdb selects TRBD1, and the lack of DNA leaves this call unchecked. This CDR3 contains 13 residues. The germline V gene has CDR1 LNHNV and CDR2 YYDKDF (reference sequence). CDR3 loop: CATSNPGGHEQFF.

This rearrangement joins TRBV29-1 to TRBJ1-2. CDR1 is SQVTM and CDR2 is ANQGSEA in the germline V gene. The CDR3 runs 14 residues. Here the CDR3 reads CSVGSGRETDGYTF.

The J gene is TRBJ2-5, the V gene TRBV12-3 or TRBV12-4. The CDR3 is made up of 15 amino acids. CDR3 sequence: CASSSDRPPAETQYF.

The chain couples TRBV7-9 to TRBJ1-1. CDR1 is SEHNR, CDR2 FQNEAQ, per germline (reference sequence). This CDR3 has 13 amino acids. CDR3 residues: CASSYPASPEAFF.

The chain combines TRBV6-2 or TRBV6-3 with TRBJ1-1; the TCRdb call, TRBD1, lacks DNA for checking. Germline assignment: CDR1 MNHEY and CDR2 SVGEGT. This CDR3 is built from 16 residues. CDR3 amino acids: CASSYSRTGVNTEAFF.

The rearrangement links TRBV29-1 to TRBJ2-5; TCRdb indicates TRBD1, and absent DNA this call remains unverified. Germline V lookup: CDR1 SQVTM, CDR2 ANQGSEA. The CDR3 is 15 amino acids. The CDR3 spells CSVEDAGEEWETQYF.